What follows are 2 T cell receptor beta chains derived from one specimen sequenced in a study of control samples from healthy donors and cancer patients. The data were produced by immunoSEQ multiplex PCR, yet TCRdb's version contains in-frame clones alone and is incomplete. This sample has 130,000 or so clones, with roughly 91% found just once. Sequencing was carried out using blood. Source of these receptors: a man aged 35 to 55 in good health.

The V gene is TRBV10-1, the J gene TRBJ2-5, with 9 bases fitting TRBD1. The V gene end was trimmed by 6 bases and the J gene end by 5 bases; junction bases not matched to a gene: 7. CDR1 and CDR2 (germline): WNHNN, SYGVQD (reference sequence). There are 14 residues in the CDR3. The CDR3 protein is CASRLQGARETQYF. The CDR3 coding sequence is TGCGCCAGCAGATTACAGGGGGCGCGGGAGACCCAGTACTTC.

Concerning this clone itself: Other DNA sequences in the same sample also yield this CDR3. J is TRBJ1-5 and V is TRBV4-3; D is perhaps TRBD1 (5 bases). The CDR3 loop spans 17 amino acids. CDR1 LGHNA and CDR2 YSLEER come from the germline V gene. V was shortened by 0 bases and J by 2 bases, with 14 bases between the two germline ends. DNA of the CDR3: TGCGCCAGCAGCCAAGATTACGGCCCGGGGGGCAATCAGCCCCAGCATTTT. Translated: CASSQDYGPGGNQPQHF.